A selection of T cell receptor beta chains follows, all from one sample in a study of cytomegalovirus exposure and HLA in healthy donors. Sequencing was performed with immunoSEQ multiplex PCR; in TCRdb, only in-frame clones are kept and a portion is missing. The sample holds under 150,000 clones, approximately 69% seen once. Input material: PBMCs. Receptors originate from a woman aged 40 to 50 in good health and CMV-seropositive. Each CDR3 is given with its conserved first and last residue. The D gene is left open where the match is weak. Clone size, where shown, is once, few, many, or a class for clones that have expanded.

>TRBJ1-6|-|TRBV19|-
TGTGCCAGTAGTGTCCGGGGCGACAGGATCTATAATTCACCCCTCCACTTT
CASSVRGDRIYNSPLHF
>TRBJ1-1|-|TRBV19|TRBD1
TGTGCCAGTAGCACCCGGGACAGCCTGGCCGGAGCTTTCTTT
CASSTRDSLAGAFF
>TRBJ2-2|-|TRBV5-1|TRBD2
TGCGCCAGCAGACTAGCGGGAGGTATCGGGGAGCTGTTTTTT
CASRLAGGIGELFF
>TRBJ1-4|-|TRBV19|TRBD1
TGTGCCAGTAGTGGGACAGCAACTAATGAAAAACTGTTTTTT
CASSGTATNEKLFF
>TRBJ2-1|-|TRBV2|-
TGTGCCAGCAGTGCACAGGTGGGGTACAGGGAGCAGTTCTTC
CASSAQVGYREQFF
>TRBJ2-1|-|TRBV7-7|-
TGTGCTAGCAGCTTAGAGGCCGGAGACGTTGAGCAGTTCTTC
CASSLEAGDVEQFF
>TRBJ2-5|few|TRBV4-3|-
TGCGCCAGCAGCCAACAAACAGGGAGCCAAGAGACCCAGTACTTC
CASSQQTGSQETQYF
>TRBJ2-3|once|TRBV10-2|-
TGCGCCAGCAGCCCTCCCTCGGCGGGAAGCACAGATACGCAGTATTTT
CASSPPSAGSTDTQYF
>TRBJ2-1|-|TRBV7-8|TRBD2
TGTGCCAGCAGCCAACGGACTAGCGCGAATGAGCAGTTCTTC
CASSQRTSANEQFF
>TRBJ2-3|-|TRBV7-2|TRBD2
TGTGCCAGCAGCTGGGGGACTAGCGGGGGGGAAGATACGCAGTATTTT
CASSWGTSGGEDTQYF
>TRBJ1-3|-|TRBV7-8|-
TGTGCCAGCAGCTTAGACACGACTGGAAACACCATATATTTT
CASSLDTTGNTIYF
>TRBJ2-5|-|TRBV5-4|-
TGTGCCAGCAGCTTGGACGAGGGGGAAGAGACCCAGTACTTC
CASSLDEGEETQYF
>TRBJ1-2|few|TRBV19|-
TGTGCCAGTGTACAACCGGGCCTGGGAGACTATGGCTACACCTTC
CASVQPGLGDYGYTF
>TRBJ2-2|few|TRBV5-1|-
TGCGCCAGCAGCTTGATGGCGGGGAGGAACACCGGGGAGCTGTTTTTT
CASSLMAGRNTGELFF
>TRBJ2-7|-|TRBV6-5|-
TGTGCCAGCAGCCGAGGACTGTTTCCCGAGCAGTACTTC
CASSRGLFPEQYF
>TRBJ1-1|-|TRBV5-6|TRBD1
TGTGCCAGCAGCTCCACTCAACAGGGGGGGACCGAAGCTTTCTTT
CASSSTQQGGTEAFF
>TRBJ1-5|once|TRBV5-4|-
TGTGCCAGCAGCTGGCAGGGTGGTCAGCCCCAGCATTTT
CASSWQGGQPQHF
>TRBJ1-1|-|TRBV7-9|TRBD1
TGTGCCAGCAGCTCCGGGACAGGGGGCCCGAACACTGAAGCTTTCTTT
CASSSGTGGPNTEAFF
>TRBJ2-2|-|TRBV12-5|TRBD2
TGTGCTAGTGGTTCCCGACTAGCGGGAGCGATCGGGGAGCTGTTTTTT
CASGSRLAGAIGELFF
>TRBJ1-2|-|TRBV7-2|-
TGTGCCAGCAGCAAGCGGGAGACCTCCGCGTACACCTTC
CASSKRETSAYTF
>TRBJ2-1|-|TRBV5-8|TRBD2
TGTGCCAGCAGCTTCCTCCTACTAGCGCGACCAGGGAATGAGCAGTTCTTC
CASSFLLLARPGNEQFF
>TRBJ1-1|-|TRBV11-3|-
TGTGCCAGCAGCTTAAGCGCGGGTGAAGCTTTCTTT
CASSLSAGEAFF
>TRBJ2-5|-|TRBV6-5|-
TGTGCCAGCAGGATTAAGGCTAGCATGGAGACCCAGTACTTC
CASRIKASMETQYF
>TRBJ1-1|-|TRBV18|TRBD1
TGTGCCAGCTCACCACCATCCGGGACAGGGATCACTGAAGCTTTCTTT
CASSPPSGTGITEAFF
>TRBJ1-6|-|TRBV7-8|TRBD1
TGTGCCAGCAGCCAATTCGGGACAGACGGTTCACCCCTCCACTTT
CASSQFGTDGSPLHF
>TRBJ2-5|-|TRBV29-1|-
TGCAGCGTGTTGGTAACAGGTGCGATCCAAGAGACCCAGTACTTC
CSVLVTGAIQETQYF
>TRBJ1-2|few|TRBV12-2|-
TGTGCAAGTCGCTTAGAAACCCCGGGACAGGGGGATGGCTACACCTTC
CASRLETPGQGDGYTF
>TRBJ2-5|-|TRBV13|TRBD2
TGTGCCAGCAGCTCCCCGACTAGCGGGGGGCCCCGCTGGAAAAAGACCCAGTACTTC
CASSSPTSGGPRWKKTQYF
>TRBJ1-2|-|TRBV5-5|TRBD1
TGTGCCAGCAGCCTACAGGGGGATTACTATGGCTACACCTTC
CASSLQGDYYGYTF
>TRBJ2-7|-|TRBV6-5|TRBD1
TGTGCCAGCAGTTGGTCCGGGACAGGGGGCGAGCAGTACTTC
CASSWSGTGGEQYF
>TRBJ2-2|-|TRBV6-5|TRBD1
TGTGCCAGCAGTTCCGGGACAGGGGACACCGGGGAGCTGTTTTTT
CASSSGTGDTGELFF
>TRBJ1-4|-|TRBV7-9|-
TGTGCCAGCAGCTTATATAGGGGCCCCGCTAATGAAAAACTGTTTTTT
CASSLYRGPANEKLFF
>TRBJ1-2|-|TRBV4-1|-
TGCGCCAGCAGCCAGGCTCTCAGGGATGAGGCGTTCCACTACACCTTC
CASSQALRDEAFHYTF
>TRBJ1-1|few|TRBV7-9|-
TGTTCCAGTTACTGGGGTGTCGGACAGCCCAACACTGAAGCTTTCTTT
CSSYWGVGQPNTEAFF
>TRBJ2-2|-|TRBV9|-
TGTGCCAGCAGCGTAGACAACGTGAACACCGGGGAGCTGTTTTTT
CASSVDNVNTGELFF
>TRBJ2-5|few|TRBV7-8|-
TGTGCCAGCAGCCCGCCTTGGTCAGGGGTTGAAGAGACCCAGTACTTC
CASSPPWSGVEETQYF
>TRBJ2-5|-|TRBV5-6|TRBD2
TGTGCCAGCAGCGCGCTCCCCACCCAAATAGCGGGAGCACAAGAGACCCAGTACTTC
CASSALPTQIAGAQETQYF
>TRBJ1-1|-|TRBV6-5|-
TGTGCCAGCACACAGGGAATGGGGACTGAAGCTTTCTTT
CASTQGMGTEAFF
>TRBJ2-2|-|TRBV7-2|-
TGTGCCAGCAGCCCCCAGGGTGGGACCGGGGAGCTGTTTTTT
CASSPQGGTGELFF
>TRBJ2-5|few|TRBV5-1|-
TGCGCCAGCAGCCTAACTCAGGGTTCCCCGCACCAGTACTTC
CASSLTQGSPHQYF
>TRBJ2-7|-|TRBV11-3|-
TGTGCCAGCAGCTTAATGCGGTCTTCCGAGCAGTACTTC
CASSLMRSSEQYF
>TRBJ2-7|few|TRBV7-8|TRBD2
TGTGCCAGCAGCTCCGGACTAGACTACGAGCAGTACTTC
CASSSGLDYEQYF
>TRBJ1-1|-|TRBV5-1|TRBD1
TGCGCCAGCAGCTTTGAGACAGGGTTCACTGAAGCTTTCTTT
CASSFETGFTEAFF
>TRBJ2-3|-|TRBV30|-
TGTGCCTGGAGTTTTATAGCTACGCGCACAGATACGCAGTATTTT
CAWSFIATRTDTQYF
>TRBJ2-3|-|TRBV4-2|TRBD2
TGTGCCAGCAGCCAAGGGACTAGTAGTCTTCTCACAGATACGCAGTATTTT
CASSQGTSSLLTDTQYF
>TRBJ2-7|-|TRBV2|-
TGTGCCAGCGCGAGGTTTTACTACGAGCAGTACTTC
CASARFYYEQYF